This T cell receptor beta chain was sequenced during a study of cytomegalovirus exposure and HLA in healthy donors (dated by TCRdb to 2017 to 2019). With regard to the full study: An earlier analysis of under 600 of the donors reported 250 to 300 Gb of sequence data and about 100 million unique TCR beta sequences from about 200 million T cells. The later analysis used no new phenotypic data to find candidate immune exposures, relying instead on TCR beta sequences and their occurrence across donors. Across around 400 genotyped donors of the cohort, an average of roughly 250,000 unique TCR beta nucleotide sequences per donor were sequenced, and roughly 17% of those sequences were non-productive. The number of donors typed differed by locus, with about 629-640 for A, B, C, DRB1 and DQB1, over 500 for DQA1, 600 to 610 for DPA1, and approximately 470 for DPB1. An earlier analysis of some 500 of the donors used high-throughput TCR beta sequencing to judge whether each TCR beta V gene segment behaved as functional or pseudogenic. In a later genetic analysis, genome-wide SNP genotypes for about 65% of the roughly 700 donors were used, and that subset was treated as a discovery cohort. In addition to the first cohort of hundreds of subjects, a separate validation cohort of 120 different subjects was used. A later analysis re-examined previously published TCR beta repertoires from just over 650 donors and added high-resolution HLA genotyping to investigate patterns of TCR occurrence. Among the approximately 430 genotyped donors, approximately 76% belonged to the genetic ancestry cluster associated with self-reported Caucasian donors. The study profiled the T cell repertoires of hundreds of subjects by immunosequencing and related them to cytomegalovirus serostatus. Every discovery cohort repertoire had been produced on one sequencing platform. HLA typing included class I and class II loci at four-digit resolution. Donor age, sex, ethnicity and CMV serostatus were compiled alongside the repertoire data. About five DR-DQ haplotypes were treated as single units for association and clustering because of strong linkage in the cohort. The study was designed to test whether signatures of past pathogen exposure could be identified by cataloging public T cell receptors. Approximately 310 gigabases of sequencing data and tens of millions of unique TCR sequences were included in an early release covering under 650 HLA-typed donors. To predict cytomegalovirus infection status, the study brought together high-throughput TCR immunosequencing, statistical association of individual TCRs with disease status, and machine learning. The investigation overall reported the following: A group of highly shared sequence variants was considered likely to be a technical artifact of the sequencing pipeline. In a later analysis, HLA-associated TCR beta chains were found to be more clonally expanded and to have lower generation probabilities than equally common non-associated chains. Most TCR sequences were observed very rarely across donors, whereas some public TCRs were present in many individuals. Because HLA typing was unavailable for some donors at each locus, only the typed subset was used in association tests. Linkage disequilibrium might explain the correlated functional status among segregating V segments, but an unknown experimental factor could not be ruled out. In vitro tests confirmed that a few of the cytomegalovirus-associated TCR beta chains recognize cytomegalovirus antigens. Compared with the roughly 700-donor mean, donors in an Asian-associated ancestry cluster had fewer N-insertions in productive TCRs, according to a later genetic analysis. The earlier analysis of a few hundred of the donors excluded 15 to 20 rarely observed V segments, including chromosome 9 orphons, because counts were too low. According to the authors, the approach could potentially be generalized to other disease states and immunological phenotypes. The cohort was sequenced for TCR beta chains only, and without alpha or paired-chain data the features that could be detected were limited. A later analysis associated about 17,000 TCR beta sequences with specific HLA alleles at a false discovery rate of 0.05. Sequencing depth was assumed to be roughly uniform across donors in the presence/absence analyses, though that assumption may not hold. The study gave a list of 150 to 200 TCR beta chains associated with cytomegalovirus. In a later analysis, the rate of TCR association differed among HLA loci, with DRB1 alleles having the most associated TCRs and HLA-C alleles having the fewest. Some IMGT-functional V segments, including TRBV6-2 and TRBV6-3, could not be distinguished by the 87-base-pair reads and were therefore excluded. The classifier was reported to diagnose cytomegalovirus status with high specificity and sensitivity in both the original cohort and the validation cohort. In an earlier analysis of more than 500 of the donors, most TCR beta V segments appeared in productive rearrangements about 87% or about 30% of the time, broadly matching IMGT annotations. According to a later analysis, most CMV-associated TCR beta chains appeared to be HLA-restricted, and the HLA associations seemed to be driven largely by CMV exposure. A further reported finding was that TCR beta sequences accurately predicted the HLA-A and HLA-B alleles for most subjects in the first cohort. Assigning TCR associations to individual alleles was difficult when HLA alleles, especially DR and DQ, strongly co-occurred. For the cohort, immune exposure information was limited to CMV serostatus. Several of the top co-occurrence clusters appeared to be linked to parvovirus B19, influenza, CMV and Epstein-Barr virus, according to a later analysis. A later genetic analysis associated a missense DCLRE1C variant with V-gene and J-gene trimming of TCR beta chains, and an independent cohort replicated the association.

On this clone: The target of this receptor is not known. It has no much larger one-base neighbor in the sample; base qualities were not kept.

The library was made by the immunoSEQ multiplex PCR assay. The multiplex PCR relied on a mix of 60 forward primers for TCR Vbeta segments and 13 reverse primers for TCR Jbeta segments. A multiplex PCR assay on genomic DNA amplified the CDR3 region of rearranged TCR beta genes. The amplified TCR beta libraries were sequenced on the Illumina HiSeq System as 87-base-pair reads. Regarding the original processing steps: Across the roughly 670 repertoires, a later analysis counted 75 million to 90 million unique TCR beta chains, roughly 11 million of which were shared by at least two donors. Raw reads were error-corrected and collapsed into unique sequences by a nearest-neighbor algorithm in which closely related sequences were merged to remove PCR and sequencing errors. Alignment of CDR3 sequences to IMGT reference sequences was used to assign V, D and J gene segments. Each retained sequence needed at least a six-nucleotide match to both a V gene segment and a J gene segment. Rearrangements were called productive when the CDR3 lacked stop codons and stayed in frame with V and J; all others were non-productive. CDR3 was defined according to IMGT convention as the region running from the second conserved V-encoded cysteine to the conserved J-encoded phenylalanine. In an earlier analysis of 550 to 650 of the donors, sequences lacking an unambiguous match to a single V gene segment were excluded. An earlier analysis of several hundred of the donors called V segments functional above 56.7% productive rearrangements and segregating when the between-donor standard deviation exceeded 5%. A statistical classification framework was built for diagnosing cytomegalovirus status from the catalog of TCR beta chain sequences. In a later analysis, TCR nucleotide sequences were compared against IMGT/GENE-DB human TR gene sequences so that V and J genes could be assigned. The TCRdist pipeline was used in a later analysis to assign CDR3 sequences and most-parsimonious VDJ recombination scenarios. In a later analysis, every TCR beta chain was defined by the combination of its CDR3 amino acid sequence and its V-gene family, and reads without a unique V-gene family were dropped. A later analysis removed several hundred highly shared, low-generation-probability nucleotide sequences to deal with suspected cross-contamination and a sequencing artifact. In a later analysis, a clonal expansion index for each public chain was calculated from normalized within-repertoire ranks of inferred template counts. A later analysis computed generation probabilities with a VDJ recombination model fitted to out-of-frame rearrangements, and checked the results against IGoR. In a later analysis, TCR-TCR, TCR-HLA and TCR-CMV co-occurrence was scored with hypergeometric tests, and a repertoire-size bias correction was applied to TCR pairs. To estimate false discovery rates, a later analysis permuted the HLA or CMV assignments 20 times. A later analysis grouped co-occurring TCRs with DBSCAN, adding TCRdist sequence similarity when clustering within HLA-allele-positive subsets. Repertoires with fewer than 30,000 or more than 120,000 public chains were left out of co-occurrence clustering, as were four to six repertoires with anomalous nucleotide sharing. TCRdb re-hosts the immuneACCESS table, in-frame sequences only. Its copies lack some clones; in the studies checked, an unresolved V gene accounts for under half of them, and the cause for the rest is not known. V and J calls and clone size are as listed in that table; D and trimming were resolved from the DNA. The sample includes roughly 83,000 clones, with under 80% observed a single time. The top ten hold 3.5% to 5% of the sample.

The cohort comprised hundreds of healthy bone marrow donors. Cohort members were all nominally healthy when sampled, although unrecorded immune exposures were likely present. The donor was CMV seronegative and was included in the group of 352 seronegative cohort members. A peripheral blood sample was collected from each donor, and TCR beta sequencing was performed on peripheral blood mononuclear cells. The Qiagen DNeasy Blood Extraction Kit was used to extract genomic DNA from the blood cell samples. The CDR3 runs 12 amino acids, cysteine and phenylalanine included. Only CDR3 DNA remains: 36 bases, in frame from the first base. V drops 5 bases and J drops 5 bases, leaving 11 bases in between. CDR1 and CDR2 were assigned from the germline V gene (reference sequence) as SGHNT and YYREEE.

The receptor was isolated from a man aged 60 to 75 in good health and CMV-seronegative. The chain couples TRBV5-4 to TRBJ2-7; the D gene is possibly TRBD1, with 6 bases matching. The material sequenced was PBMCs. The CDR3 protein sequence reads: CASSFRTDEQYF. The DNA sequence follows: TGTGCCAGCAGTTTTAGGACAGACGAGCAGTACTTC. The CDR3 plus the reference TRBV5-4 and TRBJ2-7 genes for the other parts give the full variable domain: ETGVTQSPTHLIKTRGQQVTLRCSSQSGHNTVSWYQQALGQGPQFIFQYYREEENGRGNFPPRFSGLQFPNYSSELNVNALELDDSALYLCASSFRTDEQYFGPGTRLTVT.